These 26 T cell receptor beta chains were sequenced from one sample in a study of shared clonotypes between healthy human individuals (dated by TCRdb to about 2020). Library generation was performed with the immunoSEQ multiplex PCR assay. What TCRdb holds here is the immuneACCESS table cut down to in-frame rearrangements. Part of the clones is not present; checked against another copy, under half of the missing clones reflect an unresolved V gene, and the others are unexplained. The sample table lists roughly 2,000,000 clones, around 93% of them with a count of one. Clones ranked in the top ten supply under 2% of the sample. CD8 naive samples consisted of CD45RO-negative cells that were positively selected for CCR7, yielding a CD45RA+CCR7+ population without TemRA cells. The sequenced material came from naive CD8+ T cells from PBMCs. The label giving this sample's cell subset or site can be read as: CD45RA+CCR7+. All receptors come from a young man in good health. Some clones in this sample may be carry-over from other donors' samples.

About this clone itself: A read error may be the cause here, since a much bigger clone is one base away. This same CDR3 is encoded by further DNA sequences in the sample. The V gene is TRBV2, the J gene TRBJ2-7; the D is unclear. Germline-derived CDR1 and CDR2 are SNHLY and FYNNEI. Trimming removed 5 bases at V and 0 bases at J, with 2 bases between. This CDR3 region has 11 residues. The CDR3 nucleotides read TGTGCCAGCAGTCTCTCCTACGAGCAGTACTTC. This gives the protein CASSLSYEQYF.

The chain couples TRBV6-6 to TRBJ2-5; 10 bases agree with TRBD2. The J call may be faulty, since TRBJ2-7 better matches the DNA end. Germline V gene lookup returns CDR1 MNHNY and CDR2 SVGAGI (reference sequence). CDR3 size: 15 residues. The CDR3 spells CATSPKREGPYEQYF. The CDR3 DNA is TGTGCCACCAGCCCTAAGCGGGAGGGCCCCTACGAGCAGTACTTC.

The chain links TRBV7-9 to TRBJ2-5; D may be TRBD2 (6 bases). The CDR3 has 17 amino acids. V lost 5 bases and J 1 base, leaving 20 bases between the germline ends. The germline V gene encodes CDR1 SEHNR and CDR2 FQNEAQ (reference sequence). CDR3 in amino acids: CASSPHAGQKSQETQYF. The CDR3 DNA sequence: TGTGCCAGCAGCCCCCACGCGGGGCAGAAGAGCCAAGAGACCCAGTACTTC. The variable domain in full, completed from reference TRBV7-9 and TRBJ2-5, reads DTGVSQNPRHKITKRGQNVTFRCDPISEHNRLYWYRQTLGQGPEFLTYFQNEAQLEKSRLLSDRFSAERPKGSFSTLEIQRTEQGDSAMYLCASSPHAGQKSQETQYFGPGTRLLVL.

The chain combines TRBV27 with TRBJ2-7; TRBD1 matches 9 bases. The trim removed 3 bases at V and 2 bases at J, leaving 5 bases unmatched. Looked up from germline, CDR1 is MNHEY and CDR2 is SMNVEV (reference sequence). This CDR3 comprises 15 residues. This CDR3 reads CASSFDRDRAYEQYF. The DNA of the CDR3 is TGTGCCAGCAGTTTTGACCGGGACAGGGCCTACGAGCAGTACTTC.

This clone was found once. The CDR3 reads CASSLPRTGGSNEQFF. The CDR3 DNA reads as TGTGCCAGCAGTTTACCCCGGACAGGGGGGAGCAATGAGCAGTTCTTC. This sequence joins TRBV27 and TRBJ2-1; the match to TRBD1 covers 10 bases. Trimming took 2 bases from V and 6 from J; bases not matched to a gene: 7. This CDR3 contains 16 residues. Germline V gene data show CDR1 as MNHEY and CDR2 as SMNVEV (reference sequence).

The chain combines TRBV5-4 with TRBJ1-2; tentative D call: TRBD1 (5 bases). Germline V CDR1 and CDR2: SGHNT, YYREEE (reference sequence). This CDR3 spans 13 amino acids. V gave up 5 bases and J gave up 3 bases, with 11 bases separating them. As DNA, the CDR3 is TGTGCCAGCAGTAGGGGCAGCCACTATGGCTACACCTTC. As protein: CASSRGSHYGYTF.

This clone came up many times. The chain links TRBV2 to TRBJ2-2; possible D gene TRBD2, 6 bases. The V end was cut by 7 bases, the J end by 1 base, with 10 bases between. Germline lookup yields CDR1 SNHLY and CDR2 FYNNEI. The CDR3 is 14 residues long. The CDR3 DNA is TGTGCCAGCACCGGGGGAAAGAACACCGGGGAGCTGTTTTTT. Its translation: CASTGGKNTGELFF.

V usage is TRBV4-3 and J usage is TRBJ2-5, with TRBD2 as a possible D gene (5 bases). Looked up from germline, CDR1 is LGHNA and CDR2 is YSLEER. V was shortened by 2 bases and J by 5 bases, with 15 bases between the two germline ends. The CDR3 is 15 residues long. The CDR3 nucleotides are TGCGCCAGCAGCCAAACAGCGGAGGTCGGGGAGACCCAGTACTTC. This codes for CASSQTAEVGETQYF.

The V call is TRBV11-2, the J call TRBJ2-5; no firm D call. This CDR3 has 17 residues. Trimming shortened V by 1 base and J by 0 bases, and 15 bases separated the two germline ends. The germline gives CDR1 SGHAT, CDR2 FQNNGV. The CDR3 sequence is CASSLVGSTINQETQYF. Here the CDR3 DNA reads TGTGCCAGCAGCTTAGTCGGCAGTACGATCAACCAAGAGACCCAGTACTTC.

The chain is built from TRBV2 and TRBJ2-5, with 13 bases identical to TRBD2. V gave up 0 bases and J gave up 1 base; unmatched junction bases: 2. The CDR3 is 17 residues long. In germline, CDR1 is SNHLY, CDR2 FYNNEI. CDR3 DNA sequence: TGTGCCAGCAGTGAAGCGGGACTAGCGGGGACCCAAGAGACCCAGTACTTC. Protein product: CASSEAGLAGTQETQYF.

Note on this clone: Other nucleotide sequences in the sample specify the same CDR3. J is TRBJ2-7 and V is TRBV5-1, with 10 bases fitting TRBD1. Trimming removed 0 bases from V and 2 bases from J; junction bases left unmatched: 2. CDR1 is SGHRS and CDR2 is YFSETQ in the germline V gene. CDR3 length equals 15 residues. This chain's CDR3 is CASSLAGTGAYEQYF. CDR3 nucleotides: TGCGCCAGCAGCTTGGCGGGGACAGGGGCCTACGAGCAGTACTTC.

The V and J genes are TRBV4-3 and TRBJ2-2, with TRBD1 identical over 8 bases. This CDR3 is 16 amino acids long. V lost 0 bases and J lost 6; bases outside the gene matches: 6. The germline CDR1 and CDR2 sequences are LGHNA and YSLEER. Here the CDR3 reads CASSQDLAGGPGELFF. CDR3 in DNA: TGCGCCAGCAGCCAAGATCTCGCAGGGGGCCCCGGGGAGCTGTTTTTT.

The V and J genes are TRBV11-2 and TRBJ2-2, with D possibly TRBD1 on 6 matching bases. With 4 bases removed from V and 4 bases from J, the gap between germline ends came to 13 bases. This CDR3 spans 15 amino acids. Germline V CDR1 and CDR2: SGHAT, FQNNGV. CDR3 region: CASSSRTVLTGELFF. CDR3 DNA: TGTGCCAGCAGCTCTCGGACAGTTCTCACCGGGGAGCTGTTTTTT.

The genes are TRBV30 and TRBJ1-2, with 9 bases matching TRBD1. The junction had 9 bases not matched to a gene; V was cut back by 2 bases and J by 8 bases. CDR1 is GTSNPN and CDR2 is SVGIG in the germline V gene (reference sequence). The CDR3 has 14 residues. CDR3 DNA: TGTGCCTGGAGTCCAGGACAGGGGCTCTCGGGCTACACCTTC. Translating gives CAWSPGQGLSGYTF.

J is TRBJ2-7 and V is TRBV7-9, with a weak D call TRBD1 (5 bases). This CDR3 spans 13 amino acids. Germline values: CDR1 SEHNR, CDR2 FQNEAQ (reference sequence). V was cut by 5 bases and J by 5 bases, with 13 bases left in between. Here the CDR3 reads CASSVLRDHEQYF. CDR3 nucleotide sequence: TGTGCCAGCAGCGTCCTCAGGGATCACGAGCAGTACTTC.

This rearrangement joins TRBV6-5 to TRBJ1-2, with TRBD1 identical over 9 bases. The germline V gene has CDR1 MNHEY and CDR2 SVGAGI. The trim removed 2 bases at V and 7 bases at J, leaving 8 bases unmatched. CDR3 length: 15 residues. The CDR3 here is CASSYANDRGVGYTF. The CDR3 nucleotides read TGTGCCAGCAGTTACGCGAACGACAGGGGGGTTGGCTACACCTTC.

The chain uses TRBV5-4 and TRBJ1-1; a possible D gene is TRBD1 (5 bases). The CDR3 spans 13 residues. V dropped 5 bases and J dropped 4 bases, with 12 bases sitting between them. The germline CDR1 and CDR2 sequences are SGHNT and YYREEE (reference sequence). Here the CDR3 DNA reads TGTGCCAGCAGGGGGGGGAGGGGCACTGAAGCTTTCTTT. Its protein is CASRGGRGTEAFF.

The V gene is TRBV6-6, the J gene TRBJ2-4; no definite D call. Trimming left V 8 bases short and J 4 bases short, with 21 bases between. CDR1 and CDR2 from the germline V gene are MNHNY and SVGAGI (reference sequence). CDR3 length equals 16 residues. CDR3 protein: CASGSHYGTAKNIQYF. The DNA for the CDR3 is TGTGCCAGCGGATCCCACTATGGCACAGCTAAAAACATTCAGTACTTC.

The V and J genes are TRBV5-1 and TRBJ2-7; TRBD1 matches at 8 bases. Germline values: CDR1 SGHRS, CDR2 YFSETQ. Losses at the gene ends were 3 bases for V and 5 bases for J; bases not matched to a gene: 7. There are 14 residues in the CDR3. Here the CDR3 reads CASSSIWTGHEQYF. The CDR3 DNA follows: TGCGCCAGCAGCTCAATATGGACAGGGCACGAGCAGTACTTC.

A note on this clone: Other DNA sequences from this sample encode an identical CDR3 as well. The rearrangement links TRBV27 to TRBJ2-7; TRBD1 matches 9 bases. V trimming: 0 bases; J trimming: 2 bases; junction bases outside the gene matches: 2. The CDR3 totals 15 residues. Germline values: CDR1 MNHEY, CDR2 SMNVEV (reference sequence). CDR3 sequence: CASSLSTGGAYEQYF. The CDR3 nucleotides are TGTGCCAGCAGTTTATCGACAGGGGGGGCCTACGAGCAGTACTTC.

This chain uses TRBV2 with TRBJ2-7, with a tentative D call TRBD2 (6 bases). Trimming pared 2 bases from V and 4 bases from J, leaving 12 bases between. Germline lookup yields CDR1 SNHLY and CDR2 FYNNEI. This CDR3 contains 14 residues. Here the CDR3 reads CASSEPSETYEQYF. CDR3 bases: TGTGCCAGCAGTGAACCTAGCGAGACATACGAGCAGTACTTC.

The gene calls are TRBV11-2 and TRBJ2-5, with D possibly matching TRBD1 (5 bases). Trimming took 1 base from V and 5 from J, leaving 11 bases between them. The CDR3 sequence is 14 residues long. Germline V gene data show CDR1 as SGHAT and CDR2 as FQNNGV. In DNA form, the CDR3 reads TGTGCCAGCAGCTTAGTCAAGGGGCTTGAGACCCAGTACTTC. It encodes CASSLVKGLETQYF.

The V call is TRBV9, the J call TRBJ2-1; 7 positions match TRBD2. CDR1 and CDR2 (germline): SGDLS, YYNGEE. After removal of 7 bases from V and 10 bases from J, the junction contained 11 bases not matched to a gene. There are 13 residues in the CDR3. The CDR3 nucleotides read TGTGCCAGCGGAAAAGCGGGACCCTTAGAGCAGTTCTTC. This sequence encodes CASGKAGPLEQFF.

The chain uses TRBV27 and TRBJ2-7; D possibly corresponds to TRBD2 (6 bases). CDR1 and CDR2 (germline): MNHEY, SMNVEV (reference sequence). This CDR3 region has 15 residues. V was shortened by 3 bases and J by 2 bases, with 14 bases between the two germline ends. The CDR3 DNA follows: TGTGCCAGCAGTTTGTCGATTAGCGGAACCTACGAGCAGTACTTC. It specifies CASSLSISGTYEQYF.

The chain has TRBV28 and TRBJ2-6; D is perhaps TRBD2 (6 bases). This CDR3 region has 18 residues. Germline V gives CDR1 MDHEN, CDR2 SYDVKM. V was pared by 3 bases and J by 2 bases, with 17 bases between. The chain's CDR3 is CASSLFGSRVAGANVLTF. For the CDR3, the DNA is TGTGCCAGCAGTTTGTTCGGGAGTAGGGTCGCTGGGGCCAACGTCCTGACTTTC.

The V and J genes are TRBV7-9 and TRBJ2-3; D uncertain. Germline CDR1 is SEHNR and CDR2 is FQNEAQ (reference sequence). This CDR3 contains 13 residues. V lost 2 bases to trimming and J lost 6 bases, with 9 bases between them. The CDR3 region is CASSLSRSDTQYF. The CDR3 bases are TGTGCCAGCAGCTTATCCCGTTCGGATACGCAGTATTTT.